This T cell receptor beta chain was sequenced during a study of blood T cell repertoires in COVID-19. Before being deemed recovered, Cohort 3 donors had two negative PCRs, clearance, or symptom resolution. This clone was seen a handful of times. Other DNA variants within this sample encode the same CDR3. Per the study methods: Estimates of nucleated cell counts were drawn from the amplification of reference gene primers. Clones were read by immunoSEQ multiplex PCR, and TCRdb kept only the in-frame ones, dropping some. That table furnishes V, J and clone size, whereas the DNA furnished D and trimming. Of 160,000 or so clones in the sample, 88% were seen once. The sequenced sample was PBMCs or T cells enriched from blood (not recorded which). This clonotype was sampled from a woman between 45 and 65 years old who had recovered from COVID-19.

The CDR3 sequence is CASRRGQGNSPLHF. The DNA for the CDR3 is TGTGCCAGCAGGCGTGGACAGGGGAATTCACCCCTCCACTTT. The chain carries TRBV6-5 and TRBJ1-6; the match to TRBD1 covers 9 bases. V trimming: 6 bases; J trimming: 7 bases; junction bases outside the gene matches: 4. The germline gives CDR1 MNHEY, CDR2 SVGAGI. The CDR3 is 14 amino acids.